This passage covers 20 T cell receptor beta chains from one sample sequenced in a study of technical replicates of blood from four donors. The method was immunoSEQ multiplex PCR; TCRdb's version includes in-frame clones alone and lacks a portion of them. Of around 80,000 clones listed, about 98% are singletons. Sequencing was carried out using T cells isolated from PBMCs. The receptors originated from a human donor in good health.

The CDR3 protein is CASRPGKLFF. The CDR3 DNA is TGCGCCAGCAGGCCCGGGAAACTGTTTTTT. The chain links TRBV5-1 to TRBJ1-4; D not certain. Deletions cut 5 bases from V and 11 bases from J, with 7 bases between. The germline gives CDR1 SGHRS, CDR2 YFSETQ. This CDR3 region has 10 residues.

CDR3 nucleotides: TGTGCCAGCAGTTTAAGGAGCTCCTATAATTCACCCCTCCACTTT. Translated: CASSLRSSYNSPLHF. V gene TRBV27 combines with J gene TRBJ1-6, with unresolved D. The V end was cut by 2 bases, the J end by 0 bases, with 5 bases between. Germline V gene lookup returns CDR1 MNHEY and CDR2 SMNVEV (reference sequence). The CDR3 is made up of 15 amino acids.

The chain has TRBV4-1 and TRBJ2-3; TRBD2 agrees at 9 bases. The CDR3 has 15 amino acids. J gave up 3 bases and V 2 bases, and 3 bases lay outside the gene matches. Germline lookup yields CDR1 MGHRA and CDR2 YSYEKL. CDR3 region: CASSQRLAGTDTQYF. Here the CDR3 DNA reads TGCGCCAGCAGCCAACGGCTAGCGGGAACAGATACGCAGTATTTT.

The chain carries TRBV7-9 and TRBJ2-7, with 8 bases fitting TRBD1. The germline gives CDR1 SEHNR, CDR2 FQNEAQ (reference sequence). Trimming at V came to 7 bases and at J to 2 bases, leaving 10 bases not matched to a gene. CDR3 length equals 15 residues. DNA for the CDR3: TGTGCCAGCAACCCCGGGACAGGCCCCCCCTACGAGCAGTACTTC. It encodes CASNPGTGPPYEQYF.

CDR3 in DNA: TGTGCCAGCAGCTTGGCCGACGGAGCCTACGAGCAGTACTTC. The encoded protein is CASSLADGAYEQYF. V usage is TRBV5-5 and J usage is TRBJ2-7; D remains unclear. CDR3 size: 14 residues. CDR1 and CDR2 (germline): SGHKS, YYEKEE (reference sequence). Trimming cost V 0 bases and J 2 bases, with 9 bases left between them.

The chain uses TRBV6-1 and TRBJ1-2; D ambiguous. Trimming removed 8 bases from V and 5 bases from J, with 12 bases in between. The CDR3 has 12 residues. From germline, CDR1 is MNHNS and CDR2 SASEGT. The CDR3 nucleotides are TGTGCCAGCTGGGCCGTAAGATATGGCTACACCTTC. This encodes CASWAVRYGYTF.

The chain carries TRBV5-1 and TRBJ1-4; 10 bases are shared with TRBD1. Trimming took 4 bases from V and 8 from J; bases not matched to a gene: 8. Germline V gives CDR1 SGHRS, CDR2 YFSETQ. CDR3 length equals 15 residues. In DNA form, the CDR3 reads TGCGCCAGCAGCCGCACCGGGACAGGGGAGGAAAAACTGTTTTTT. Residues: CASSRTGTGEEKLFF.

The chain joins TRBV5-4 to TRBJ2-1; 9 nucleotides align to TRBD2. V lost 4 bases, J lost 2 bases, and 19 bases stayed unmatched. This CDR3 has 20 amino acids. Germline CDR1 is SGHNT and CDR2 is YYREEE (reference sequence). CDR3 sequence (DNA): TGTGCCAGCAGCCTGAGCTCGATTGAGGTAGCGGGAGTTACCTACAATGAGCAGTTCTTC. This sequence encodes CASSLSSIEVAGVTYNEQFF.

The chain recombines TRBV20-1 with TRBJ2-1, with 7 bases aligning to TRBD2. The CDR3 totals 11 residues. Per germline, CDR1 DFQATT and CDR2 SNEGSKA (reference sequence). V lost 2 bases, J lost 10 bases, and 2 bases stayed unmatched. The CDR3 spells CSARSGGEQFF. The CDR3 coding sequence is TGCAGTGCTAGATCGGGAGGAGAGCAGTTCTTC.

The chain has TRBV5-4 and TRBJ1-2; D may be TRBD1 (6 bases). CDR1 is SGHNT and CDR2 is YYREEE in the germline V gene (reference sequence). This CDR3 region has 14 residues. Trimming took 5 bases from V and 5 from J, leaving 16 bases between them. The DNA for the CDR3 is TGTGCCAGCAGACACGAGGGGGAGGGATATGGCTACACCTTC. Its protein product is CASRHEGEGYGYTF.

The V and J genes are TRBV5-4 and TRBJ1-6; 7 bases align to TRBD1. The V gene end was trimmed by 4 bases and the J gene end by 5 bases; junction bases not matched to a gene: 6. CDR3 length: 15 residues. Germline CDR1 and CDR2: SGHNT and YYREEE (reference sequence). The CDR3 nucleotides read TGTGCCAGCAGCAGGGACAGCCGGGATAATTCACCCCTCCACTTT. This encodes CASSRDSRDNSPLHF.

This rearrangement joins TRBV6-5 to TRBJ2-2; D is possibly TRBD1 (6 bases). Germline CDR1 is MNHEY and CDR2 is SVGAGI. Between the trimmed V and J ends, which lost 7 bases and 5 bases, there was a span of 20 bases. The CDR3 spans 16 residues. The CDR3 nucleotides read TGTGCCAGCATTTATAACGGACAAAGGGGGACCGGGGAGCTGTTTTTT. It encodes CASIYNGQRGTGELFF.

V and J are TRBV6-5 and TRBJ2-1, with D perhaps TRBD1 (5 bases). The CDR3 sequence is 13 residues long. Germline CDR1 and CDR2: MNHEY and SVGAGI. The V end was cut by 2 bases, the J end by 4 bases, with 6 bases between. The CDR3 nucleotides are TGTGCCAGCAGTTACCAGGGATACAATGAGCAGTTCTTC. The encoded protein is CASSYQGYNEQFF.

This chain joins TRBV5-1 and TRBJ2-7, with TRBD1 identical over 9 bases. The CDR3 spans 16 residues. Germline-derived CDR1 and CDR2 are SGHRS and YFSETQ. The junction had 7 bases not matched to a gene; V was cut back by 0 bases and J by 3 bases. In DNA form, the CDR3 reads TGCGCCAGCAGCTTGGAAGGACAGGGGCACTTCTACGAGCAGTACTTC. Translation gives CASSLEGQGHFYEQYF.

The rearrangement links TRBV25-1 to TRBJ2-7; D may be TRBD2 (5 bases). V was trimmed by 6 bases and J by 5 bases, leaving 14 bases between them. Per germline, CDR1 MGHDK and CDR2 SYGVNS. This CDR3 is 13 amino acids long. As DNA, the CDR3 is TGTGCCAGCAGCCCAGGAGGCAGGAACGAGCAGTACTTC. Protein sequence: CASSPGGRNEQYF.

V gene TRBV2 combines with J gene TRBJ2-7; D might be TRBD2 (6 bases). The CDR3 is made up of 20 amino acids. V was clipped by 8 bases and J by 1 base, with 33 bases between them. The germline V gene has CDR1 SNHLY and CDR2 FYNNEI. CDR3 DNA: TGTGCCAGCCTTGGCGGGGTAATGGCGAATGATCCCGCACCGTCCTACGAGCAGTACTTC. This codes for CASLGGVMANDPAPSYEQYF.

The rearrangement uses TRBV10-2 and TRBJ2-1; 10 nucleotides match TRBD2. The CDR3 is 15 amino acids. Germline V CDR1 and CDR2: WSHSY, SAAADI. V lost 8 bases to trimming and J lost 5 bases; unmatched junction nucleotides: 9. The CDR3 DNA follows: TGCGCCAGCCATACCGGGACTAGCGCACACAATGAGCAGTTCTTC. Its protein product is CASHTGTSAHNEQFF.

The rearrangement joins TRBV13 to TRBJ1-3; unclear D gene. The CDR3 spans 15 residues. Between the trimmed V and J ends, which lost 0 bases and 4 bases, there was a span of 10 bases. Germline CDR1 PRHDT, CDR2 FYEKMQ (reference sequence). The CDR3 reads CASSLGSRGGNTIYF. The CDR3 coding sequence is TGTGCCAGCAGCTTAGGATCCAGAGGGGGAAACACCATATATTTT.

The chain employs TRBV4-1 and TRBJ2-5, with 15 bases fitting TRBD2. Germline CDR1 MGHRA, CDR2 YSYEKL. The CDR3 is 16 residues long. Trimming took 1 base from V and 4 from J; bases not matched to a gene: 1. The CDR3 DNA is TGCGCCAGCAGCCAAGGGACTAGCGGGAGGGCAGAGACCCAGTACTTC. Protein: CASSQGTSGRAETQYF.

The chain couples TRBV7-2 to TRBJ1-1, with D possibly matching TRBD1 (6 bases). V lost 2 bases to trimming and J lost 2 bases, with 12 bases between them. In germline, CDR1 is SGHTA, CDR2 FQGNSA. The CDR3 runs 15 residues. CDR3 in DNA: TGTGCCAGCAGCTTACCGGGACACCCAAACACTGAAGCTTTCTTT. Protein: CASSLPGHPNTEAFF.